The rows below give T cell receptor beta chains drawn from one sample of a study of immune cell composition in non-small cell lung cancer. Here immunoSEQ multiplex PCR was the method, and the copy in TCRdb shows in-frame clones only, minus some. The data contain 8,000 or so clones, around 78% of them singletons. Input material: lung tumor tissue. These receptors were taken from a human donor with non-small cell lung cancer. Each CDR3 is given with its conserved first and last residue.

V gene	J gene	CDR3 protein
TRBV6-1	TRBJ2-2	CASSRTDTGELFF
TRBV11-2	TRBJ2-7	CASSSWDRSSYEQYF
TRBV7-2	TRBJ1-1	CASSLRDTPQGTEAFF
TRBV27	TRBJ2-1	CASSPGQKVNEQFF
TRBV9	TRBJ2-1	CASSVEAGGNEQFF
TRBV28	TRBJ1-1	CASSFQPSTTEAFF
TRBV6-6	TRBJ1-1	CASSYLDRAEAFF
TRBV7-9	TRBJ1-5	CASSRQGNNQPQHF
TRBV10-3	TRBJ1-2	CAISEQGALGYGYTF
TRBV6-5	TRBJ2-7	CASSYQRDGPYEQYF
TRBV6-5	TRBJ1-6	CASSFQVPNSPLHF
TRBV18	TRBJ2-5	CASSIGQQETQYF
TRBV7-2	TRBJ1-6	CASSLRNRRAGSPLHF
TRBV5-4	TRBJ2-5	CASSSPGTGGLGETQYF
TRBV9	TRBJ1-1	CASSASYATEAFF
TRBV11-2	TRBJ1-2	CASSLRGYGYTF
TRBV19	TRBJ1-1	CASSVPEAFF
TRBV9	TRBJ2-3	CASSVRHGDTQYF
TRBV19	TRBJ2-6	CASSIIRGGATNSGANVLTF
TRBV2	TRBJ2-1	CASRPVSYNEQFF
TRBV19	TRBJ2-7	CATSRAYEQYF
TRBV18	TRBJ1-1	CASSPPNRGLNTEAFF